The 13 T cell receptor beta chains below were found in one sample sequenced in a study of Ad26.COV2.S vaccination and SARS-CoV-2 variants. Sequencing was performed with immunoSEQ multiplex PCR; in TCRdb, only in-frame clones are kept and a portion is missing. The sample lists roughly 380,000 clones, 88% occurring once. The treatment was: approximately 18 received Ad26.COV2.S at low or high dose, single or two shots; about 5 received placebo; per-sample allocation not given. Day 63 after the first vaccine or placebo injection was the time point for sampling. The sequenced sample was peripheral blood, obtained in a trial of Ad26.COV2.S vaccine versus placebo. Receptors originate from a person aged 18 to 65 who received the Ad26.COV2.S COVID-19 vaccine or a placebo.

V is TRBV19 and J is TRBJ1-4; TRBD1 aligns across 10 bases. The CDR3 has 14 amino acids. V lost 1 base and J lost 7; bases outside the gene matches: 0. Germline V lookup: CDR1 LNHDA, CDR2 SQIVND (reference sequence). The CDR3 DNA reads as TGTGCCAGTAGTATAGGGACAGGGGGTGAAAAACTGTTTTTT. This gives the protein CASSIGTGGEKLFF.

The chain carries TRBV15 and TRBJ1-5, with D possibly TRBD1 on 5 matching bases. CDR1 is LNHNV and CDR2 is YYDKDF in the germline V gene (reference sequence). The V end was cut by 2 bases, the J end by 5 bases, with 7 bases between. The length of the CDR3 is 13 residues. CDR3: CATSRQGDQPQHF. Here the CDR3 DNA reads TGTGCCACCAGCAGACAGGGTGATCAGCCCCAGCATTTT.

The genes are TRBV10-3 and TRBJ2-5, with a tentative D call TRBD2 (6 bases). Per the germline V gene, CDR1 is ENHRY and CDR2 is SYGVKD. Trimming took off 6 bases at V and 5 bases at J, with 19 bases between the two ends. CDR3 length: 15 amino acids. CDR3 protein: CAIRTGGSRGETQYF. CDR3 DNA: TGTGCCATCAGGACTGGGGGGAGCCGGGGGGAGACCCAGTACTTC.

J is TRBJ1-2 and V is TRBV6-5; D is unclear. V was shortened by 1 base and J by 8 bases, with 11 bases between the two germline ends. Germline CDR1 and CDR2: MNHEY and SVGAGI. This CDR3 is 13 amino acids long. This chain's CDR3 is CASSYLGFHGYTF. The CDR3 nucleotides read TGTGCCAGCAGTTACTTGGGGTTCCACGGCTACACCTTC.

The chain is built from TRBV6-5 and TRBJ2-2; D call uncertain. V shed 7 bases and J shed 0 bases, with 9 bases lying between them. The CDR3 loop spans 14 amino acids. Germline loops: CDR1 MNHEY, CDR2 SVGAGI. CDR3 in amino acids: CASTLTSNTGELFF. CDR3 coding DNA: TGTGCCAGCACCCTGACATCGAACACCGGGGAGCTGTTTTTT.

The chain couples TRBV4-1 to TRBJ1-1; possible D gene TRBD1, 6 bases. The V gene's germline CDR1 is MGHRA and CDR2 YSYEKL. Deletions cut 1 base from V and 2 bases from J, with 14 bases between. CDR3 size: 16 residues. The CDR3, as DNA: TGCGCCAGCAGCCAAGTTCTCGGACAGAGAAACACTGAAGCTTTCTTT. Translating it yields CASSQVLGQRNTEAFF.

In this sample, this clone turned up once. This chain connects TRBV7-8 to TRBJ1-5, with D perhaps TRBD1 (6 bases). V lost 6 bases and J lost 2, with 20 bases in between. Germline V gene lookup returns CDR1 SGHVS and CDR2 FQNEAQ. This CDR3 has 17 residues. CDR3 protein: CASRRTVEGSRNQPQHF. CDR3 in DNA: TGTGCCAGCAGACGGACAGTCGAGGGGTCGCGCAATCAGCCCCAGCATTTT.

V is TRBV6-5 and J is TRBJ1-6; 7 bases agree with TRBD1. Losses at the gene ends were 6 bases for V and 10 bases for J; bases not matched to a gene: 12. The CDR3 loop spans 15 amino acids. Germline lookup yields CDR1 MNHEY and CDR2 SVGAGI. CDR3 sequence reads: CASRPSGGAGSPLHF. As DNA, the CDR3 is TGTGCCAGCAGGCCCTCAGGGGGGGCTGGGTCACCCCTCCACTTT.

The V and J genes are TRBV30 and TRBJ1-4, with a tentative D call TRBD1 (5 bases). Germline CDR1 GTSNPN, CDR2 SVGIG (reference sequence). V was trimmed by 1 base and J by 7 bases, leaving 16 bases between them. The CDR3 has 15 amino acids. DNA of the CDR3: TGTGCCTGGAGTGACCTCGGGGGTGGCGGTGAAAAACTGTTTTTT. It is translated as CAWSDLGGGGEKLFF.

The chain uses TRBV19 and TRBJ1-1, with D tentatively TRBD1 (5 bases). This CDR3 region has 13 residues. Germline CDR1 reads LNHDA; CDR2 reads SQIVND (reference sequence). V gave up 5 bases and J gave up 0 bases, with 7 bases separating them. CDR3 DNA sequence: TGTGCCAGTAGTGCAGGGATGAACACTGAAGCTTTCTTT. As protein: CASSAGMNTEAFF.

The genes are TRBV4-2 and TRBJ2-3; 9 bases line up with TRBD1. The length of the CDR3 is 16 residues. Trimming at V came to 2 bases and at J to 3 bases, leaving 6 bases not matched to a gene. The germline gives CDR1 LGHNA, CDR2 YNFKEQ. The chain's CDR3 is CASSQTGTGLTDTQYF. CDR3 DNA: TGTGCCAGCAGCCAAACCGGGACAGGGTTGACAGATACGCAGTATTTT.

The rearrangement uses TRBV7-8 and TRBJ2-5; 9 bases map to TRBD1. Per the germline V gene, CDR1 is SGHVS and CDR2 is FQNEAQ. With 0 bases clipped from V and 5 bases from J, the junction kept 4 bases outside the gene matches. The CDR3 extends over 15 amino acids. CDR3: CASSLATGGAETQYF. CDR3 sequence (DNA): TGTGCCAGCAGCTTAGCGACAGGGGGAGCGGAGACCCAGTACTTC.

The chain employs TRBV2 and TRBJ2-1; 9 nucleotides match TRBD2. CDR3 length equals 15 residues. The junction had 11 bases not matched to a gene; V was cut back by 7 bases and J by 7 bases. Germline CDR1 reads SNHLY; CDR2 reads FYNNEI. This CDR3 is CASTKEGLAGNEQFF. In DNA form, the CDR3 reads TGTGCCAGCACTAAAGAAGGGCTAGCGGGAAATGAGCAGTTCTTC.